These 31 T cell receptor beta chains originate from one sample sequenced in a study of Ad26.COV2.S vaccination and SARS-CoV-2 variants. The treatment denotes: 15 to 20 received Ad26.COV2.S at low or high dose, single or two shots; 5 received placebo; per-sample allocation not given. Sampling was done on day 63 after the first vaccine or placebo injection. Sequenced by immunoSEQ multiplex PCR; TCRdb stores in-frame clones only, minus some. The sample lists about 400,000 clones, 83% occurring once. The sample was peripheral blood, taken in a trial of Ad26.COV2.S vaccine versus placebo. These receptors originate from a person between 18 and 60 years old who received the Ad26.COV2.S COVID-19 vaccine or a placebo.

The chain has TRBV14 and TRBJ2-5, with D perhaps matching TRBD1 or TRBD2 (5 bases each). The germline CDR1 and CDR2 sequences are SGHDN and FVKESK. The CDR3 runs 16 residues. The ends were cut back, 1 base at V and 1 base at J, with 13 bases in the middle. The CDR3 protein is CASSQAFGGPQETQYF. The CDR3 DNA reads TGTGCCAGCAGCCAAGCCTTTGGGGGACCCCAAGAGACCCAGTACTTC. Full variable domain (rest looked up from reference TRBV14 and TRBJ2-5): EAGVTQFPSHSVIEKGQTVTLRCDPISGHDNLYWYRRVMGKEIKFLLHFVKESKQDESGMPNNRFLAERTGGTYSTLKVQPAELEDSGVYFCASSQAFGGPQETQYFGPGTRLLVL.

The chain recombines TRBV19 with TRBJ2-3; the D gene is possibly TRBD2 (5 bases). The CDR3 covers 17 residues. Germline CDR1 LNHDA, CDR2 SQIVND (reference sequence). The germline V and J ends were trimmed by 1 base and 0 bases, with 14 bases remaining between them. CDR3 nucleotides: TGTGCCAGTAGTATAGCCACTCTAGCAGCTAGCACAGATACGCAGTATTTT. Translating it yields CASSIATLAASTDTQYF.

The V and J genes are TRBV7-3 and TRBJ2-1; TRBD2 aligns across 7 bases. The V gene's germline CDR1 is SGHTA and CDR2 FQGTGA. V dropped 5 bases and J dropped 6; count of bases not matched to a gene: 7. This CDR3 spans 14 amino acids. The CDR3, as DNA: TGTGCCAGCAGCCCGGGGGGTGTTATCAATGAGCAGTTCTTC. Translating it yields CASSPGGVINEQFF. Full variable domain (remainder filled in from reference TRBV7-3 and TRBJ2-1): GAGVSQTPSNKVTEKGKYVELRCDPISGHTALYWYRQSLGQGPEFLIYFQGTGAADDSGLPNDRFFAVRPEGSVSTLKIQRTERGDSAVYLCASSPGGVINEQFFGPGTRLTVL.

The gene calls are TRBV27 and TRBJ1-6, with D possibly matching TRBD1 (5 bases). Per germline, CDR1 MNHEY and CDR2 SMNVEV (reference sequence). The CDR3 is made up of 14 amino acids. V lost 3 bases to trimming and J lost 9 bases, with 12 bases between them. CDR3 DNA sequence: TGTGCCAGCAGTTTCCTGGGGGGGAGTTCACCCCTCCACTTT. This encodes CASSFLGGSSPLHF.

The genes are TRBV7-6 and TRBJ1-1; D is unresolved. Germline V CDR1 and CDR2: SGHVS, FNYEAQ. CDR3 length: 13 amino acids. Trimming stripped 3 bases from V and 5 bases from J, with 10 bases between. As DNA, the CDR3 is TGTGCCAGCAGCTTTCTGGTAGGGACTGAAGCTTTCTTT. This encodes CASSFLVGTEAFF.

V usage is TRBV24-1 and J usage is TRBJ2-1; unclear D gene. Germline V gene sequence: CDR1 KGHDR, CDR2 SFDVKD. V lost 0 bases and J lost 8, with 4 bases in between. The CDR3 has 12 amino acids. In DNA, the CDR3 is TGTGCCACCAGTGATTTGCACGATGAGCAGTTCTTC. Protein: CATSDLHDEQFF.

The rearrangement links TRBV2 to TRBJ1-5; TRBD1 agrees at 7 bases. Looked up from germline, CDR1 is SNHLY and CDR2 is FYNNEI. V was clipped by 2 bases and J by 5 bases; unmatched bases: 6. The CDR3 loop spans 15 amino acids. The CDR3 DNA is TGTGCCAGCAGTGAAATCCGGACAGGTCATCAGCCCCAGCATTTT. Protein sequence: CASSEIRTGHQPQHF.

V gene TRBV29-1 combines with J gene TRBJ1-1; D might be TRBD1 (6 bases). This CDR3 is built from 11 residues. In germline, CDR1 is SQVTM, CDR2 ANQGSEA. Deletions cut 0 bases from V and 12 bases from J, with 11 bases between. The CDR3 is CSVEDGRGTFF. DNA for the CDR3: TGCAGCGTTGAAGACGGGAGGGGGACTTTCTTT.

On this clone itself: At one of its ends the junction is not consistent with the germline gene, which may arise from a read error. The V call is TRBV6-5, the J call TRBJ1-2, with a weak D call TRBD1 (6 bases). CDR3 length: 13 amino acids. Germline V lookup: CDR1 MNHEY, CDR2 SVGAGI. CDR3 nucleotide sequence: TGTGCCAGCAGCCGACAGGACTCTATGGCTATCGCCTTC. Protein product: CASSRQDSMAIAF.

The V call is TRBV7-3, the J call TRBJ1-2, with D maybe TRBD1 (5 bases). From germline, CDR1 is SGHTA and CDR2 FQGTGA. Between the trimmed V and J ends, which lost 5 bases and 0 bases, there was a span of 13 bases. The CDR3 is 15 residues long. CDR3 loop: CASSLMGGTNYGYTF. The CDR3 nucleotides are TGTGCCAGCAGCCTTATGGGGGGAACTAACTATGGCTACACCTTC.

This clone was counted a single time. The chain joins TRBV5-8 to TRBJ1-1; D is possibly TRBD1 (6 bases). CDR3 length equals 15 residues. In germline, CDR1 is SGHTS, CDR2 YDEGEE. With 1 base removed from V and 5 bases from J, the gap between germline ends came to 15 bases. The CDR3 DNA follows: TGTGCCAGCAGCTTGTTGTGGGGGCTCGCGACTGAAGCTTTCTTT. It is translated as CASSLLWGLATEAFF.

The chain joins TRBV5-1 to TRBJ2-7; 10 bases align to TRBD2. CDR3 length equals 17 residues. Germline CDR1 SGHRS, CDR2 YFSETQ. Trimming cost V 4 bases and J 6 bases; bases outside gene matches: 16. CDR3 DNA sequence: TGCGCCAGCAGCCCCGGTGGAGTAGCGGGGGGCCAGGGCGAGCAGTACTTC. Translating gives CASSPGGVAGGQGEQYF.

CDR3 amino acids: CASGPAGTNYGYTF. DNA of the CDR3: TGTGCCAGCGGACCGGCAGGTACTAACTATGGCTACACCTTC. J is TRBJ1-2 and V is TRBV28; D is uncertain. Per germline, CDR1 MDHEN and CDR2 SYDVKM. The length of the CDR3 is 14 residues. Trimming cost V 8 bases and J 0 bases, with 13 bases left between them.

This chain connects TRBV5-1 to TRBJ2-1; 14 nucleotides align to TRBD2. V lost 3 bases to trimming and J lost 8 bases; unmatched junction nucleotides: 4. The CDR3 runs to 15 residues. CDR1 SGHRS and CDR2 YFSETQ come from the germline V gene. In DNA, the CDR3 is TGCGCCAGCAGCTCCGGGACTAGCGGGAGTGATGAGCAGTTCTTC. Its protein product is CASSSGTSGSDEQFF. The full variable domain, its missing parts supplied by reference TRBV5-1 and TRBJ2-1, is KAGVTQTPRYLIKTRGQQVTLSCSPISGHRSVSWYQQTPGQGLQFLFEYFSETQRNKGNFPGRFSGRQFSNSRSEMNVSTLELGDSALYLCASSSGTSGSDEQFFGPGTRLTVL.

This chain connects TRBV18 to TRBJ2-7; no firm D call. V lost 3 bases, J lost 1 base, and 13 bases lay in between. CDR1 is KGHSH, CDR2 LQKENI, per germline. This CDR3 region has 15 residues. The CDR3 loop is CASSPSSLESYEQYF. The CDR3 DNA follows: TGTGCCAGCTCACCCAGCTCACTGGAGTCCTACGAGCAGTACTTC.

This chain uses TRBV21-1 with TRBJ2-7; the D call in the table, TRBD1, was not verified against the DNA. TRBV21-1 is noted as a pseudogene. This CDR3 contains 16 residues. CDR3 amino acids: CASNPSGGERGAEQYF. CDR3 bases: TGTGCCAGTAACCCATCAGGGGGAGAAAGAGGGGCCGAGCAGTACTTC.

The CDR3 bases are TGTGCCAGCAGCCAAGGAGGGGGCCGGAATGAGCAGTTCTTC. Amino acid sequence: CASSQGGGRNEQFF. The chain carries TRBV3-1 (or the pseudogene TRBV3-2) and TRBJ2-1; TRBD1 matches 7 bases. V dropped 1 base and J dropped 7; count of bases not matched to a gene: 4. The CDR3 runs 14 residues. Germline V gene data show CDR1 as LGHDT and CDR2 as YNNKEL (reference sequence).

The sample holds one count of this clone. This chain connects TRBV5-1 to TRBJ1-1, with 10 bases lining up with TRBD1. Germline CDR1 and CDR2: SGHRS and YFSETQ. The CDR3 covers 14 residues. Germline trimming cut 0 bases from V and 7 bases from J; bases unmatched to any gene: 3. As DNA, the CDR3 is TGCGCCAGCAGCTTGGGGACAGGGGGAGGTGAAGCTTTCTTT. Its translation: CASSLGTGGGEAFF.

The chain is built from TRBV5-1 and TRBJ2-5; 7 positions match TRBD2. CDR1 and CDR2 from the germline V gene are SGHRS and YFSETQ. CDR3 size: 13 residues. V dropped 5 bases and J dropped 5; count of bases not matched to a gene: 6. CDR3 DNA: TGCGCCAGCAGTTACGGACTAGAGGAGACCCAGTACTTC. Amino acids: CASSYGLEETQYF.

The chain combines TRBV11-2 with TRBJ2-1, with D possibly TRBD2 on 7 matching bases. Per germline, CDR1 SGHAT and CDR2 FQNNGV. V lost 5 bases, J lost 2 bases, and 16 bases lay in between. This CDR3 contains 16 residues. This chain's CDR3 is CASSPLRGRAYNEQFF. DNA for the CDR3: TGTGCCAGCAGCCCCCTTAGGGGGAGGGCCTACAATGAGCAGTTCTTC. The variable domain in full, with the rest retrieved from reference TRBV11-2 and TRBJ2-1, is EAGVAQSPRYKIIEKRQSVAFWCNPISGHATLYWYQQILGQGPKLLIQFQNNGVVDDSQLPKDRFSAERLKGVDSTLKIQPAKLEDSAVYLCASSPLRGRAYNEQFFGPGTRLTVL.

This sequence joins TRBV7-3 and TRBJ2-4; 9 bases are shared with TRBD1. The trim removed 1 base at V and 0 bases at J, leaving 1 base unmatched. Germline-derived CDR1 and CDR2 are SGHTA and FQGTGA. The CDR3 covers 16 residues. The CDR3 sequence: CASSLMGQGAKNIQYF. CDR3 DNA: TGTGCCAGCAGCTTAATGGGACAGGGAGCCAAAAACATTCAGTACTTC. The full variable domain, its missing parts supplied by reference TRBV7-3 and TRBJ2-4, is GAGVSQTPSNKVTEKGKYVELRCDPISGHTALYWYRQSLGQGPEFLIYFQGTGAADDSGLPNDRFFAVRPEGSVSTLKIQRTERGDSAVYLCASSLMGQGAKNIQYFGAGTRLSVL.

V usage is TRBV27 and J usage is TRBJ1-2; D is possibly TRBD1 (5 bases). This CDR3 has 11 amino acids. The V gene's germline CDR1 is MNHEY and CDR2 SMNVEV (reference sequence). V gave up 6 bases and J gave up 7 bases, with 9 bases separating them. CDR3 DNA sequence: TGTGCCAGCAGGGGGGTCGGTGGCTACACCTTC. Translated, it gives CASRGVGGYTF.

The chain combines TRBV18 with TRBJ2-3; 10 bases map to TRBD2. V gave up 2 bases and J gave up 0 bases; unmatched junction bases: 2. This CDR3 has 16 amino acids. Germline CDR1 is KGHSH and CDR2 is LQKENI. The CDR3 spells CASSPTSGISTDTQYF. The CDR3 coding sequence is TGTGCCAGCTCACCAACTAGCGGGATCAGCACAGATACGCAGTATTTT.

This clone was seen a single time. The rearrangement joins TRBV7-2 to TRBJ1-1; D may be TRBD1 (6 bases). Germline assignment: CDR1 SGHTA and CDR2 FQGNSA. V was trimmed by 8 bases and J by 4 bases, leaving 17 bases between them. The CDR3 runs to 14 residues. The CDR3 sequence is CASESLGGGTEAFF. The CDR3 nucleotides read TGTGCCAGCGAATCTTTAGGGGGGGGCACTGAAGCTTTCTTT.

CDR3 in DNA: TGTGCCAGCAGCTCCATCCATGGCACCATATATTTT. Translating it yields CASSSIHGTIYF. The chain couples TRBV11-3 to TRBJ1-3, with D hard to call. Trimming removed 4 bases at V and 9 bases at J, with 10 bases between. CDR1 and CDR2 from the germline V gene are SGHNT and YENEEA. The CDR3 runs to 12 residues.

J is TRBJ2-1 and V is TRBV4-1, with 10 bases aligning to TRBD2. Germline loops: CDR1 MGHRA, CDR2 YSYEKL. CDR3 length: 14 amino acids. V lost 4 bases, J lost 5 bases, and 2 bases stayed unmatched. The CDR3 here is CASSPLAGDNEQFF. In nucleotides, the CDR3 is TGCGCCAGCAGCCCGCTAGCGGGGGACAATGAGCAGTTCTTC.

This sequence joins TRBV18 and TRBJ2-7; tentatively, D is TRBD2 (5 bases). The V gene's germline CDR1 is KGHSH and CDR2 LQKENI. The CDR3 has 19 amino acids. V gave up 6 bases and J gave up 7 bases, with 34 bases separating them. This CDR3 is CASSEGTAAVKGRPREQYF. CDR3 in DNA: TGTGCCAGCTCCGAGGGCACCGCCGCAGTCAAAGGGCGCCCCCGAGAGCAGTACTTC. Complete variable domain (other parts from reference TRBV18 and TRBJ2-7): NAGVMQNPRHLVRRRGQEARLRCSPMKGHSHVYWYRQLPEEGLKFMVYLQKENIIDESGMPKERFSAEFPKEGPSILRIQQVVRGDSAAYFCASSEGTAAVKGRPREQYFGPGTRLTVT.

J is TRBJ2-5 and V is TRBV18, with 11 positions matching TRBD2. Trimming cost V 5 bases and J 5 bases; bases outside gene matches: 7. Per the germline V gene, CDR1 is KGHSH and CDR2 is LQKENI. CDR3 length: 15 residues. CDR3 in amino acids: CASSGGTSGVETQYF. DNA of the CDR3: TGTGCCAGCTCAGGAGGGACTAGCGGCGTGGAGACCCAGTACTTC.

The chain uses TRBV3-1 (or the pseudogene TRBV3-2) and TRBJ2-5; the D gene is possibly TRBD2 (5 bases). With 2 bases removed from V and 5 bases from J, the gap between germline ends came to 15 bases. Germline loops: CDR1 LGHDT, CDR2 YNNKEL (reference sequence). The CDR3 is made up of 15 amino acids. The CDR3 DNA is TGTGCCAGCAGCCAAAACCCCTTAGGCGGGGAGACCCAGTACTTC. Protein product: CASSQNPLGGETQYF.

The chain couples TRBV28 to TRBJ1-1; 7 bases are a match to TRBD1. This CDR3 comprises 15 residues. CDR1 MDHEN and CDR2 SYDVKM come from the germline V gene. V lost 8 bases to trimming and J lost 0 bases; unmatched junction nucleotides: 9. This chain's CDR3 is CASANPGTVNTEAFF. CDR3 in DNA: TGTGCCAGCGCGAATCCCGGGACAGTGAACACTGAAGCTTTCTTT.

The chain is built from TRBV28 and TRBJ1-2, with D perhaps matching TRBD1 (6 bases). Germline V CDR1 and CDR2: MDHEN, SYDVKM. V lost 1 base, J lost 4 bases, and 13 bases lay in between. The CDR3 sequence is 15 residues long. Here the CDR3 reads CASSLYEGGSYGYTF. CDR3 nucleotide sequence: TGTGCCAGCAGTTTATACGAGGGGGGGTCCTATGGCTACACCTTC.